What follows are 28 T cell receptor beta chains derived from one specimen sequenced in a study of CD8 T cells in ankylosing spondylitis. Study observations and caveats: Ankylosing spondylitis blood seemed to carry a telltale TCR beta motif made of under ten highly homologous variants.

TCRdb re-analysed the 5' RACE reads in MiXCR, keeping a single row per CDR3 protein. The table records about 340,000 distinct CDR3 sequences, approximately 8% of them present only once. The antigens these receptors bind are not known. Sequenced: blood, either unsorted or a sorted T cell fraction (not recorded which). All receptors come from a male donor with ankylosing spondylitis.

The CDR3 region has the DNA TGTGCCAGCAGCCAAGGAAGGGGCTCCTACGAGCAGTACTTC. Its protein is CASSQGRGSYEQYF. The V and J genes are TRBV3-1 and TRBJ2-7; D is possibly TRBD1 (5 bases). The CDR3 totals 14 residues. Germline lookup yields CDR1 LGHDT and CDR2 YNNKEL (reference sequence). V lost 1 base, J lost 0 bases, and 7 bases lay in between.

This clonotype was counted between two and nine times. The chain carries TRBV28 and TRBJ2-3, with TRBD2 matching over 7 bases. The germline gives CDR1 MDHEN, CDR2 SYDVKM. J gave up 2 bases and V 3 bases, and 5 bases lay outside the gene matches. This CDR3 region has 15 residues. CDR3: CASSLLAANTDTQYF. The CDR3 DNA sequence: TGTGCCAGCAGTTTGCTAGCGGCGAACACAGATACGCAGTATTTT.

This clonotype has a handful of counts. V is TRBV5-1 and J is TRBJ2-5; TRBD1 agrees at 7 bases. The J segment lost 1 base and the V segment lost 4 bases, leaving 4 bases of the junction unmatched. This CDR3 is built from 14 residues. Germline-derived CDR1 and CDR2 are SGHRS and YFSETQ. The CDR3 DNA reads TGCGCCAGCAGCCGGGGACAGACCCAAGAGACCCAGTACTTC. Translating it yields CASSRGQTQETQYF.

A few counts support this clonotype. The chain recombines TRBV30 with TRBJ1-1; the D gene is possibly TRBD1 (5 bases). The CDR3 consists of 14 residues. V was shortened by 5 bases and J by 1 base, with 14 bases between the two germline ends. The germline gives CDR1 GTSNPN, CDR2 SVGIG (reference sequence). The CDR3 DNA sequence: TGTGCCTGGGGTCAGGGATCGGGGAACACTGAAGCTTTCTTT. Its protein is CAWGQGSGNTEAFF.

Only one count was recorded for this clonotype. This clone may be a read error of a much larger clone one base away. This chain uses TRBV29-1 with TRBJ1-1; D is uncertain. The CDR3 consists of 13 residues. Trimming stripped 6 bases from V and 8 bases from J, with 19 bases between. The germline V gene encodes CDR1 SQVTM and CDR2 ANQGSEA. CDR3 in DNA: TGCAGCGTCCGCACCTCCCGGGGAGGGGAAGCTTTCTTT. It translates to CSVRTSRGGEAFF.

This clonotype was seen ten or more times. The V gene is TRBV25-1, the J gene TRBJ2-1, with TRBD2 as a possible D gene (5 bases). This CDR3 region has 14 residues. V lost 2 bases and J lost 3, with 8 bases in between. Germline V lookup: CDR1 MGHDK, CDR2 SYGVNS. The CDR3 spells CASSETRNYNEQFF. CDR3 sequence (DNA): TGTGCCAGCAGTGAAACTAGGAACTACAATGAGCAGTTCTTC.

This clonotype was recorded at least ten times. The chain combines TRBV7-2 with TRBJ2-3, with D possibly TRBD2 on 6 matching bases. Deletions cut 1 base from V and 0 bases from J, with 11 bases between. The CDR3 contains 16 residues. Germline V CDR1 and CDR2: SGHTA, FQGNSA. As DNA, the CDR3 is TGTGCCAGCAGCTTAGAGGCGGGATTAAGCACAGATACGCAGTATTTT. Protein sequence: CASSLEAGLSTDTQYF.

This sequence joins TRBV18 and TRBJ2-1, with 13 bases fitting TRBD2. CDR3 length: 15 amino acids. The J segment lost 6 bases and the V segment lost 6 bases, leaving 5 bases of the junction unmatched. Germline V gene sequence: CDR1 KGHSH, CDR2 LQKENI. The CDR3 DNA sequence: TGTGCCAGCTCCCTGGGACTAGCGGGGTTCAATGAGCAGTTCTTC. As protein: CASSLGLAGFNEQFF.

This clonotype has only a few counts. The V gene is TRBV28, the J gene TRBJ2-2, with a tentative D call TRBD1 (6 bases). Germline V gene sequence: CDR1 MDHEN, CDR2 SYDVKM. This CDR3 spans 15 amino acids. Trimming removed 1 base at V and 6 bases at J, with 12 bases between. The CDR3: CASSLSHRVSGELFF. As DNA, the CDR3 is TGTGCCAGCAGTTTATCCCACAGGGTCTCCGGGGAGCTGTTTTTT.

This clonotype was detected ten times or more. This chain uses TRBV5-1 with TRBJ2-7; 13 positions agree with TRBD2. The germline gives CDR1 SGHRS, CDR2 YFSETQ. V lost 4 bases and J lost 4; bases outside the gene matches: 8. The CDR3 length is 16 residues. CDR3 sequence (DNA): TGCGCCAGCAGCCCCTGGACTAGCGGGAGTCCGTACGAGCAGTACTTC. Translation: CASSPWTSGSPYEQYF.

This clonotype was seen at least ten times. The rearrangement uses TRBV12-5 and TRBJ1-6, with a weak D call TRBD1 (6 bases). Germline-derived CDR1 and CDR2 are LGHNT and FRNRAP. The CDR3 is 14 amino acids. Trimming took 2 bases from V and 8 from J, leaving 10 bases between them. In DNA, the CDR3 is TGTGCTAGTGGTTTGCACAGGGAGGATTCACCCCTCCACTTT. Amino acids: CASGLHREDSPLHF.

The sample holds many counts of this clonotype. The chain carries TRBV20-1 and TRBJ2-2; D is uncertain. The CDR3 contains 15 residues. Germline V gene data show CDR1 as DFQATT and CDR2 as SNEGSKA (reference sequence). Trimming pared 6 bases from V and 4 bases from J, leaving 18 bases between. The CDR3 loop reads CSAPAALKATGELFF. The CDR3 bases are TGCAGTGCCCCGGCGGCTCTCAAGGCCACCGGGGAGCTGTTTTTT.

The rearrangement joins TRBV7-2 to TRBJ2-3, with D maybe TRBD2 (5 bases). Germline CDR1 and CDR2: SGHTA and FQGNSA. V was cut by 5 bases and J by 5 bases, with 14 bases left in between. The CDR3 consists of 14 residues. CDR3 region: CASSDRTQVDTQYF. In DNA form, the CDR3 reads TGTGCCAGCAGCGATCGGACTCAGGTAGATACGCAGTATTTT. The complete variable domain, with remaining parts taken from reference TRBV7-2 and TRBJ2-3, reads GAGVSQSPSNKVTEKGKDVELRCDPISGHTALYWYRQSLGQGLEFLIYFQGNSAPDKSGLPSDRFSAERTGGSVSTLTIQRTQQEDSAVYLCASSDRTQVDTQYFGPGTRLTVL.

This clonotype was found many times. The rearrangement uses TRBV6-2 or TRBV6-3 and TRBJ2-1; no definite D call. The CDR3 runs to 11 residues. CDR1 MNHEY and CDR2 SVGEGT come from the germline V gene. Deletions cut 4 bases from V and 8 bases from J, with 6 bases between. The DNA of the CDR3 is TGTGCCAGCAGTTCTAAGGATGAGCAGTTCTTC. This codes for CASSSKDEQFF.

This clonotype was counted many times. The V and J genes are TRBV30 and TRBJ2-2; D gene uncertain. Trimming removed 2 bases at V and 0 bases at J, with 7 bases between. CDR3 length: 14 amino acids. CDR1 GTSNPN and CDR2 SVGIG come from the germline V gene (reference sequence). CDR3 amino acids: CAWSRLANTGELFF. CDR3 bases: TGTGCCTGGAGTCGGCTAGCGAACACCGGGGAGCTGTTTTTT.

This clonotype has more than one count but fewer than ten. The chain couples TRBV29-1 to TRBJ2-4; 7 bases are shared with TRBD1. This CDR3 is 13 amino acids long. The germline CDR1 and CDR2 sequences are SQVTM and ANQGSEA. Unmatched junction bases numbered 9, after V lost 4 bases and J lost 9 bases. CDR3 loop: CSVGWDSVVIQYF. The DNA for the CDR3 is TGCAGCGTTGGGTGGGACAGCGTCGTCATTCAGTACTTC.

This clonotype was seen a few times. The rearrangement uses TRBV4-1 and TRBJ2-2; D might be TRBD2 (5 bases). The ends were cut back, 1 base at V and 4 bases at J, with 13 bases in the middle. Germline-derived CDR1 and CDR2 are MGHRA and YSYEKL. The CDR3 loop spans 16 amino acids. CDR3 nucleotide sequence: TGCGCCAGCAGCCAAGTGAGAGGACTTGGCACCGGGGAGCTGTTTTTT. Protein sequence: CASSQVRGLGTGELFF.

The rearrangement links TRBV18 to TRBJ2-4, with 7 bases lining up with TRBD2. The CDR3 runs to 16 residues. V trimming: 3 bases; J trimming: 0 bases; junction bases outside the gene matches: 5. The V gene's germline CDR1 is KGHSH and CDR2 LQKENI. CDR3 bases: TGTGCCAGCTCACCGGAGGTAGCGGGAGCCAAAAACATTCAGTACTTC. Protein: CASSPEVAGAKNIQYF.

This clonotype was picked up a small number of times. V and J are TRBV9 and TRBJ1-4, with D unresolved. V was shortened by 4 bases and J by 2 bases, with 9 bases between the two germline ends. Germline loops: CDR1 SGDLS, CDR2 YYNGEE. The CDR3 spans 14 residues. The DNA for the CDR3 is TGTGCCAGCAGCAAGCCCGGGACTAATGAAAAACTGTTTTTT. Amino acid sequence: CASSKPGTNEKLFF.

This clonotype was counted only a few times. The chain combines TRBV7-3 with TRBJ2-1; D is unclear. CDR3 size: 15 residues. V was pared by 2 bases and J by 5 bases, with 13 bases between. Germline CDR1 and CDR2: SGHTA and FQGTGA. The CDR3 is CASSLEPSGDNEQFF. CDR3 nucleotides: TGTGCCAGCAGCTTAGAGCCCAGTGGGGACAATGAGCAGTTCTTC.

The V call is TRBV10-3, the J call TRBJ2-1; D remains ambiguous. Germline CDR1 ENHRY, CDR2 SYGVKD. V was trimmed by 0 bases and J by 7 bases, leaving 4 bases between them. The CDR3 contains 12 residues. CDR3 coding DNA: TGTGCCATCAGTGAGTCGGTAAATGAGCAGTTCTTC. It specifies CAISESVNEQFF.

Ten or more counts support this clonotype. The chain carries TRBV29-1 and TRBJ2-1, with D tentatively TRBD1 or TRBD2 (6 bases each). CDR3 length: 15 amino acids. Trimming removed 2 bases at V and 2 bases at J, with 13 bases between. Germline V gives CDR1 SQVTM, CDR2 ANQGSEA. DNA for the CDR3: TGCAGCGTTGAAAAGGGGGGCAGTCCCTACAATGAGCAGTTCTTC. Protein sequence: CSVEKGGSPYNEQFF.

The chain uses TRBV5-6 and TRBJ2-5, with TRBD1 as a possible D gene (5 bases). The germline V gene encodes CDR1 SGHDT and CDR2 YYEEEE. Trimming took 0 bases from V and 7 from J, leaving 10 bases between them. This CDR3 is 13 amino acids long. The CDR3 protein is CASSLGQFLTQYF. The DNA of the CDR3 is TGTGCCAGCAGCTTGGGACAGTTTTTGACCCAGTACTTC.

Of note for this clonotype: The CDR3 does not end in the conserved phenylalanine or tryptophan, so this is likely a read error. V is TRBV9 and J is TRBJ2-2; D remains unclear. V lost 0 bases, J lost 4 bases, and 10 bases lay in between. The CDR3 loop spans 15 amino acids. Germline V gene data show CDR1 as SGDLS and CDR2 as YYNGEE. CDR3 loop: CASSVVPGPTGELFL. CDR3 in DNA: TGTGCCAGCAGCGTAGTACCAGGACCCACCGGGGAGCTGTTTTTA.

This sequence joins TRBV6-5 and TRBJ2-7, with D perhaps TRBD2 (6 bases). The CDR3 runs to 15 residues. Germline V gene lookup returns CDR1 MNHEY and CDR2 SVGAGI. Trimming shortened V by 0 bases and J by 2 bases, and 11 bases separated the two germline ends. The CDR3 DNA sequence: TGTGCCAGCAGTTACTCAACCGGGAGTCCCTACGAGCAGTACTTC. This translates into CASSYSTGSPYEQYF.

This clonotype was seen a handful of times. The V and J genes are TRBV14 and TRBJ2-3; weak D call: TRBD2 (6 bases). CDR1 and CDR2 from the germline V gene are SGHDN and FVKESK. The CDR3 length is 16 residues. V lost 4 bases, J lost 1 base, and 15 bases lay in between. The CDR3 DNA reads as TGTGCCAGCAGCCCCTACCGGCTAGCGCGCACAGATACGCAGTATTTT. This translates into CASSPYRLARTDTQYF. Combining the CDR3 with reference TRBV14 and TRBJ2-3 gives the whole variable domain EAGVTQFPSHSVIEKGQTVTLRCDPISGHDNLYWYRRVMGKEIKFLLHFVKESKQDESGMPNNRFLAERTGGTYSTLKVQPAELEDSGVYFCASSPYRLARTDTQYFGPGTRLTVL.

This clonotype was picked up a small number of times. The chain carries TRBV5-1 and TRBJ1-1; D remains ambiguous. The CDR3 runs to 14 residues. The V end lost 5 bases, the J end lost 1 base, and 12 bases lay between the germline ends. Germline CDR1 reads SGHRS; CDR2 reads YFSETQ. Written as DNA, the CDR3 is TGCGCCAGCAGACTAGGGATTTCGAACACTGAAGCTTTCTTT. Translation: CASRLGISNTEAFF.

This clonotype was detected a few times. The rearrangement links TRBV12-3 or TRBV12-4 to TRBJ2-5; 11 bases align to TRBD1. Trimming removed 5 bases from V and 5 bases from J; junction bases left unmatched: 7. The length of the CDR3 is 15 residues. This chain's CDR3 is CASSRPGQGVETQYF. Written as DNA, the CDR3 is TGTGCCAGCAGTAGACCGGGACAGGGGGTCGAGACCCAGTACTTC.